This T cell receptor beta chain was identified during a study of a mutant IDH1 vaccine in newly diagnosed glioma. Study overall: Once 4-6 weeks had passed after radiotherapy alone, vaccination started, or it started with temozolomide cycles. Notes on the study in general: Across multiple MHC alleles, roughly 93% of patients had vaccine-induced responses.

Turning to this clone: Its antigen is unidentified.

TCRdb's copy holds only in-frame clones and misses some; the assay was immunoSEQ multiplex PCR. The sample shows 41,000 or so clones, about four fifths of them seen only once. Time point here: week 23, last vaccination. Every vaccination contained 300 ug of the mutant IDH1 20-mer peptide and was paired with topical imiquimod. Germline CDR1 is SQVTM and CDR2 is ANQGSEA. Trimming left V 4 bases short and J 3 bases short, with 13 bases between. CDR3 size: 13 residues. The sequences come from PBMCs, collected from a glioma patient whose treatment included an IDH1 peptide vaccine. The chain links TRBV29-1 to TRBJ2-7; possibly TRBD2 for D (5 bases). The receptor comes from a woman in her thirties or forties with glioma. Some clones in this sample may be carry-over from other donors' samples. The chain's CDR3 is CSVVFRGFYEQYF. CDR3 nucleotides: TGCAGCGTTGTGTTTCGGGGATTCTACGAGCAGTACTTC.